This T cell receptor beta chain was obtained from a study of shared clonotypes between healthy human individuals. Points from the study as a whole: Since donors were few, the genetic and exposure-history diversity represented was limited.

This clone was observed once. The antigen is not known. Donors, healthy HIV-negative adults, lacked recent acute infections or vaccinations. TCRdb's copy holds only in-frame clones and misses some; the assay was immunoSEQ multiplex PCR. The profile shows some 2.3 million clones, more than 80% of them singletons. The length of the CDR3 is 12 residues. The V and J ends lost 5 bases and 5 bases, in that order; junction bases with no gene match: 4. From germline, CDR1 is SQVTM and CDR2 ANQGSEA. The clonotype originates from a man between 18 and 29 years old in good health. Some clones in this sample may be carry-over from other donors' samples. Sample: naive CD4+ T cells from PBMCs. Subset specified: CD45RA+ positively selected. The genes are TRBV29-1 and TRBJ2-7; TRBD2 matches 9 bases. The CDR3 reads CSVMVAGDEQYF. The DNA of the CDR3 is TGCAGCGTTATGGTAGCGGGAGACGAGCAGTACTTC.